This T cell receptor beta chain comes out of a study of shared clonotypes between healthy human individuals. CDR1 and CDR2 from the germline V gene are MNHEY and SMNVEV (reference sequence). V shed 2 bases and J shed 5 bases, with 14 bases lying between them. The CDR3 sequence is 15 residues long. Deep was the level used in running the assay. TCRdb keeps only in-frame clones here, not all; method: immunoSEQ multiplex PCR. Of 2,500,000 or so clones in the sample, 93% were seen once. V is TRBV27 and J is TRBJ2-3, with D hard to call. This clonotype was sampled from a young man in good health. Some clones in this sample may be carry-over from other donors' samples. The material sequenced was naive CD4+ T cells from PBMCs. The subset was: CD45RA+ positively selected. CDR3 DNA sequence: TGTGCCAGCAGTTTAAGTCCCCGACCGGGAGATACGCAGTATTTT. Translated, it gives CASSLSPRPGDTQYF.